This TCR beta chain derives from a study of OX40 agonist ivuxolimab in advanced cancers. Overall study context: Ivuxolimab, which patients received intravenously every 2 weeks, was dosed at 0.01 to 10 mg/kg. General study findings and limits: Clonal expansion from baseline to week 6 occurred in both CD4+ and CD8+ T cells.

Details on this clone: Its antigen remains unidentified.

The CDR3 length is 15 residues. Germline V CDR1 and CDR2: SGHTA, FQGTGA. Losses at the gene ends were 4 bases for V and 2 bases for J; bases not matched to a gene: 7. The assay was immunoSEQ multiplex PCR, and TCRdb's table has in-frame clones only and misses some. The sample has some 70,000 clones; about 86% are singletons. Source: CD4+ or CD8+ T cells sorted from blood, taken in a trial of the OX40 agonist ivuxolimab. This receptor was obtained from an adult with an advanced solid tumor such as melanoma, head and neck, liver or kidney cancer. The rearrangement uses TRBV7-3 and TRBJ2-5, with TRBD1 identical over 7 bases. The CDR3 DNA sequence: TGTGCCAGCAGCTCGGGACAGAAGGGGCAAGAGACCCAGTACTTC. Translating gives CASSSGQKGQETQYF.